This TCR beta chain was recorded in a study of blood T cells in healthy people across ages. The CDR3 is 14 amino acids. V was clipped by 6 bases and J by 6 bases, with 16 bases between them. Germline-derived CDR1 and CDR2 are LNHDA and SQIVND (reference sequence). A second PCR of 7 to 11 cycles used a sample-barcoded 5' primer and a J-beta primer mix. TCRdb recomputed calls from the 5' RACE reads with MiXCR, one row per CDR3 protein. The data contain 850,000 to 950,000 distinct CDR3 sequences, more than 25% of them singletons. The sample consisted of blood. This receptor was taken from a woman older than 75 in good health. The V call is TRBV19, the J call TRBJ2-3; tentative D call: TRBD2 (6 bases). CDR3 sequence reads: CASSTRGNEDTQYF. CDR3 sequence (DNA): TGTGCCAGTAGCACCCGGGGGAACGAGGATACGCAGTATTTT.